Below are 18 T cell receptor beta chains sequenced from a single sample in a study of identical twins. TCRdb called the 5' RACE reads again in MiXCR, with one record for every CDR3 protein. The table includes around 690,000 distinct CDR3 sequences, about 20% detected once. These data were also reused for a study on T cells expressing NK-cell markers.

Sequencing was carried out using PBMCs. The receptor source for this set is a woman under 30 in good health.

This clonotype was seen a handful of times. This rearrangement joins TRBV11-2 to TRBJ1-1; 7 nucleotides line up with TRBD1. The ends lost 5 bases at V and 6 bases at J; junction bases unmatched: 9. CDR3 size: 14 residues. Germline V lookup: CDR1 SGHAT, CDR2 FQNNGV. This chain's CDR3 is CASSPVTGKPEAFF. For the CDR3, the DNA is TGTGCCAGCAGCCCGGTGACAGGGAAGCCTGAAGCTTTCTTT.

There are a few counts of this clonotype. The chain employs TRBV6-1 and TRBJ2-3, with TRBD2 matching over 9 bases. V lost 6 bases to trimming and J lost 0 bases; unmatched junction nucleotides: 4. Germline assignment: CDR1 MNHNS and CDR2 SASEGT. CDR3 length: 15 amino acids. For the CDR3, the DNA is TGTGCCAGCAGAGAGCGGGAGGAAAGCACAGATACGCAGTATTTT. Protein product: CASREREESTDTQYF.

J is TRBJ2-7 and V is TRBV6-2 or TRBV6-3; D unclear. This CDR3 has 14 amino acids. Trimming cost V 2 bases and J 5 bases, with 13 bases left between them. Germline V gene sequence: CDR1 MNHEY, CDR2 SVGEGT. For the CDR3, the DNA is TGTGCCAGCAGTTACGTCAGGTTGGCCAACGAGCAGTACTTC. Translation gives CASSYVRLANEQYF.

The chain carries TRBV7-6 and TRBJ1-5; D gene uncertain. The CDR3 loop spans 13 amino acids. Germline V gives CDR1 SGHVS, CDR2 FNYEAQ. Deletions cut 5 bases from V and 7 bases from J, with 12 bases between. CDR3 coding DNA: TGTGCCAGCAGCCCCTACTTGGGCCAGCCCCAGCATTTT. This sequence encodes CASSPYLGQPQHF.

In its sample, this clonotype was seen a few times. V gene TRBV10-2 combines with J gene TRBJ2-7, with D possibly matching TRBD1 (7 bases). CDR1 and CDR2 from the germline V gene are WSHSY and SAAADI. Trimming left V 10 bases short and J 1 base short, with 17 bases between. This CDR3 has 14 amino acids. The CDR3 DNA reads as TGCGCCACCAGGAGGCGGGACAGTTCCTACGAGCAGTACTTC. It is translated as CATRRRDSSYEQYF.

This clonotype was recorded a few times. The gene calls are TRBV12-3 or TRBV12-4 and TRBJ2-5; D is unresolved. The CDR3 covers 13 residues. Trimming left V 4 bases short and J 3 bases short, with 9 bases between. DNA of the CDR3: TGTGCCAGCAGTTCCCCGAGAAAAGAGACCCAGTACTTC. It yields the protein CASSSPRKETQYF.

The V and J genes are TRBV9 and TRBJ2-7; 9 nucleotides align to TRBD1. Germline V gene data show CDR1 as SGDLS and CDR2 as YYNGEE. The CDR3 contains 13 residues. The V and J ends lost 3 bases and 6 bases, in that order; junction bases with no gene match: 4. The CDR3 DNA is TGTGCCAGCAGCGAACAGGGGGCCGGCGAGCAGTACTTC. It specifies CASSEQGAGEQYF.

The gene calls are TRBV9 and TRBJ2-7; 8 bases fit TRBD2. This CDR3 spans 13 amino acids. In germline, CDR1 is SGDLS, CDR2 YYNGEE. Trimming took 4 bases from V and 7 from J; bases not matched to a gene: 7. CDR3 protein: CASSSAGGEEQYF. The CDR3, as DNA: TGTGCCAGCAGCTCCGCGGGGGGAGAGGAGCAGTACTTC.

This clonotype was counted only a few times. The chain combines TRBV12-3 or TRBV12-4 with TRBJ1-1, with TRBD1 identical over 12 bases. This CDR3 has 13 residues. V shed 2 bases, J shed 11 bases, and the junction held 3 bases outside the gene matches. The CDR3 protein is CASSLRDRGLAFF. The CDR3 DNA reads TGTGCCAGCAGTTTAAGGGACAGGGGGCTTGCTTTCTTT.

The CDR3 reads CASSLGGTGREQFF. Here the CDR3 DNA reads TGCGCCAGCAGCTTGGGGGGGACAGGGCGCGAGCAGTTCTTC. J is TRBJ2-1 and V is TRBV5-1, with TRBD1 identical over 9 bases. Germline V gene sequence: CDR1 SGHRS, CDR2 YFSETQ. V shed 0 bases, J shed 10 bases, and the junction held 5 bases outside the gene matches. The CDR3 contains 14 residues.

There are a few counts of this clonotype. The V and J genes are TRBV5-8 and TRBJ1-6; no firm D call. Per germline, CDR1 SGHTS and CDR2 YDEGEE. Trimming removed 3 bases from V and 7 bases from J, with 17 bases in between. CDR3 length: 16 amino acids. The CDR3: CASSSRADYQNSPLHF. CDR3 DNA: TGTGCCAGCAGCTCGAGGGCCGACTACCAAAATTCACCCCTCCACTTT. The whole variable domain, remainder taken from reference TRBV5-8 and TRBJ1-6, is EAGVTQSPTHLIKTRGQQATLRCSPISGHTSVYWYQQALGLGLQFLLWYDEGEERNRGNFPPRFSGRQFPNYSSELNVNALELEDSALYLCASSSRADYQNSPLHFGNGTRLTVT.

This clonotype was detected only a few times. The V and J genes are TRBV10-3 and TRBJ2-3; TRBD2 aligns across 12 bases. The V gene's germline CDR1 is ENHRY and CDR2 SYGVKD. V shed 2 bases, J shed 4 bases, and the junction held 7 bases outside the gene matches. The CDR3 runs 17 residues. The CDR3 bases are TGTGCCATCAGTGAGGGTTCGTGGACTAGCGGGGCAGATACGCAGTATTTT. It yields the protein CAISEGSWTSGADTQYF.

This clonotype was detected a few times. This rearrangement joins TRBV5-1 to TRBJ2-5, with D unresolved. With 6 bases removed from V and 4 bases from J, the gap between germline ends came to 13 bases. The CDR3 consists of 13 residues. The V gene's germline CDR1 is SGHRS and CDR2 YFSETQ. The CDR3 DNA follows: TGCGCCAGCACCGGACCGTCGGGAGAGACCCAGTACTTC. Residues: CASTGPSGETQYF.

The V call is TRBV20-1, the J call TRBJ2-4, with D hard to call. The V gene's germline CDR1 is DFQATT and CDR2 SNEGSKA (reference sequence). V dropped 1 base and J dropped 7 bases, with 17 bases sitting between them. The CDR3 has 15 amino acids. CDR3 sequence (DNA): TGCAGTGCTAGAGTACAGAGCCAGCCCTATAACATTCAGTACTTC. Amino acids: CSARVQSQPYNIQYF.

This clonotype has a handful of counts. This chain joins TRBV12-3 or TRBV12-4 and TRBJ2-1, with D perhaps matching TRBD2 (6 bases). V was shortened by 7 bases and J by 8 bases, with 15 bases between the two germline ends. CDR3 length equals 13 residues. The chain's CDR3 is CASTRDSSHEQFF. DNA for the CDR3: TGTGCCAGCACCCGGGACTCAAGTCATGAGCAGTTCTTC.

The DNA of the CDR3 is TGTGCCAGCCAGGGACAGGGTAAATTGTATGGCTACACCTTC. Protein: CASQGQGKLYGYTF. The chain employs TRBV9 and TRBJ1-2, with TRBD1 matching 9 bases. CDR3 length: 14 residues. Germline-derived CDR1 and CDR2 are SGDLS and YYNGEE. J lost 5 bases, V lost 7 bases, and 9 bases had no gene match.

This clonotype was observed many times. The chain is built from TRBV12-3 or TRBV12-4 and TRBJ2-1; TRBD2 is a possible D gene (6 bases). V was clipped by 4 bases and J by 7 bases, with 8 bases between them. CDR3 length: 12 amino acids. DNA for the CDR3: TGTGCCAGCAGTTGGGGGGTAAATGAGCAGTTCTTC. It translates to CASSWGVNEQFF.

This chain joins TRBV20-1 and TRBJ2-2; D not certain. The germline CDR1 and CDR2 sequences are DFQATT and SNEGSKA (reference sequence). Between the trimmed V and J ends, which lost 6 bases and 7 bases, there was a span of 9 bases. This CDR3 is 11 amino acids long. Here the CDR3 DNA reads TGCAGTGCGGAAGGTCACGGGGAGCTGTTTTTT. Protein sequence: CSAEGHGELFF.